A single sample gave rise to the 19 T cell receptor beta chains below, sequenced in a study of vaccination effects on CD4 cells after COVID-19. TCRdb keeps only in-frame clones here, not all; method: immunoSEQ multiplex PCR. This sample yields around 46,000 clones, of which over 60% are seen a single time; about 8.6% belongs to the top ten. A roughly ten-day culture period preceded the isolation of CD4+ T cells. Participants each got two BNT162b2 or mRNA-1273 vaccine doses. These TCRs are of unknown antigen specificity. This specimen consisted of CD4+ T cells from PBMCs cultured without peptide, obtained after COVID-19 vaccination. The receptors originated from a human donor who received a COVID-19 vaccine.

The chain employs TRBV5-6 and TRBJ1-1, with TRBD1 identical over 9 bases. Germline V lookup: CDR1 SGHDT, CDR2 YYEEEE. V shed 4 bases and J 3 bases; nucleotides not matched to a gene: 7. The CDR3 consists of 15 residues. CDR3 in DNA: TGTGCCAGCAGCCTCCGAGACAGGGGGGACACTGAAGCTTTCTTT. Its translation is CASSLRDRGDTEAFF. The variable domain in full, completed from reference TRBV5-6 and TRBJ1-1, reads DAGVTQSPTHLIKTRGQQVTLRCSPKSGHDTVSWYQQALGQGPQFIFQYYEEEERQRGNFPDRFSGHQFPNYSSELNVNALLLGDSALYLCASSLRDRGDTEAFFGQGTRLTVV.

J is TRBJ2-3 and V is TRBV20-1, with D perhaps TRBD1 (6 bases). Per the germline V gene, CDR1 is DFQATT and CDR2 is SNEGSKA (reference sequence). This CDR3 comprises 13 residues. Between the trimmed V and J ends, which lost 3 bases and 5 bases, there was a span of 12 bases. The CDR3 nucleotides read TGCAGTGCTAGTTCCACAGGGAGAGATACGCAGTATTTT. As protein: CSASSTGRDTQYF.

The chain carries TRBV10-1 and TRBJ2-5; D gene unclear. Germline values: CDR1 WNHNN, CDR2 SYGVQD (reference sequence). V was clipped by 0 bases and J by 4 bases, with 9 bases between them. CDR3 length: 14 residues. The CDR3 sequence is CASSESPKGETQYF. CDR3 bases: TGCGCCAGCAGTGAGTCGCCCAAGGGAGAGACCCAGTACTTC.

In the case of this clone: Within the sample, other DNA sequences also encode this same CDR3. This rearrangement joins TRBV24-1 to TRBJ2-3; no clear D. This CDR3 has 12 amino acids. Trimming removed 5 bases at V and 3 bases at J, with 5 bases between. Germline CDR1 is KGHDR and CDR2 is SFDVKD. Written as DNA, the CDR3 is TGTGCCACCAGTGGGGATACAGATACGCAGTATTTT. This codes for CATSGDTDTQYF.

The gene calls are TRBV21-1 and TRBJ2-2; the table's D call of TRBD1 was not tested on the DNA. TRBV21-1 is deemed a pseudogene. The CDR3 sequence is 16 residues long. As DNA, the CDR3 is TGTGCCAGCCACCCAGGGCGCAGGGGGAACACCGGGGAGCTGTTTTTT. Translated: CASHPGRRGNTGELFF.

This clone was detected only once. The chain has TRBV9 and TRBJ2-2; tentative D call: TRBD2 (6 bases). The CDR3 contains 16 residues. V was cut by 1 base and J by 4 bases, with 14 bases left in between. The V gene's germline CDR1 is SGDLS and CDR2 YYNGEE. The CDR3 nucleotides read TGTGCCAGCAGCGTAAGGTCGGGAGATCGCACCGGGGAGCTGTTTTTT. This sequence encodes CASSVRSGDRTGELFF.

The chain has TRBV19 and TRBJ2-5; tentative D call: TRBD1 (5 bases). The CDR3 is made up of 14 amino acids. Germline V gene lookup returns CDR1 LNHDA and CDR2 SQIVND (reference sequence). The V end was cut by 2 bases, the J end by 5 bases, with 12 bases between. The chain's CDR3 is CASSISGNYETQYF. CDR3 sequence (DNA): TGTGCCAGTAGTATATCAGGGAATTACGAGACCCAGTACTTC.

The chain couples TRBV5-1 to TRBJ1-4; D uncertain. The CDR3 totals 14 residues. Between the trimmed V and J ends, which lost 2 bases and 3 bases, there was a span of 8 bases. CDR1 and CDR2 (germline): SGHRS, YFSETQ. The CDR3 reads CASSLNSPNEKLFF. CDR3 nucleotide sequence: TGCGCCAGCAGCTTAAACAGCCCTAATGAAAAACTGTTTTTT.

The CDR3 region is CASSTTSWKSSGNTIYF. CDR3 nucleotide sequence: TGTGCCAGCAGCACCACATCATGGAAAAGCTCTGGAAACACCATATATTTT. The J gene is TRBJ1-3, the V gene TRBV7-6; the D is unclear. Germline loops: CDR1 SGHVS, CDR2 FNYEAQ. The CDR3 is 17 amino acids. Trimming took 5 bases from V and 0 from J, leaving 17 bases between them. The variable domain in full, completed from reference TRBV7-6 and TRBJ1-3, reads GAGVSQSPRYKVTKRGQDVALRCDPISGHVSLYWYRQALGQGPEFLTYFNYEAQQDKSGLPNDRFSAERPEGSISTLTIQRTEQRDSAMYRCASSTTSWKSSGNTIYFGEGSWLTVV.

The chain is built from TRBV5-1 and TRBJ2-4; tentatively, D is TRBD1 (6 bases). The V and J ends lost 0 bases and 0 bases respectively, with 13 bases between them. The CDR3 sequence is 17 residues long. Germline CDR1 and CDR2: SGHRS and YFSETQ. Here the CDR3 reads CASSLVGDTIAKNIQYF. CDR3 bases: TGCGCCAGCAGCTTGGTAGGGGACACCATAGCCAAAAACATTCAGTACTTC.

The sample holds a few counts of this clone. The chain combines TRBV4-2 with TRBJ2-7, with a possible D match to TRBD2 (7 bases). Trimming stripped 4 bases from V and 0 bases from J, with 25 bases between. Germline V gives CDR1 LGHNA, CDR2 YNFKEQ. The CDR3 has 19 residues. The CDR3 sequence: CASSLNRLGRGAGSYEQYF. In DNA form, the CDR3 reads TGTGCCAGCAGCCTGAATCGGCTGGGTCGGGGGGCAGGCTCCTACGAGCAGTACTTC.

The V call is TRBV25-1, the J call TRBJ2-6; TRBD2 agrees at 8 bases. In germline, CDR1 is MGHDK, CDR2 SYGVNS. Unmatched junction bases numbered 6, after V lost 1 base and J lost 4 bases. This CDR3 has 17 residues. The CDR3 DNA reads TGTGCCAGCAGTGAATTCGGGAGGGCCTTGGGGGCCAACGTCCTGACTTTC. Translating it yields CASSEFGRALGANVLTF.

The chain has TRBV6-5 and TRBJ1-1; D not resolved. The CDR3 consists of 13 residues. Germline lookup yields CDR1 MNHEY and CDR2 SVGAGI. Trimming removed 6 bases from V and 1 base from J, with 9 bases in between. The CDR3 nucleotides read TGTGCCAGCAGAGAGGTGGGGAACACTGAAGCTTTCTTT. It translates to CASREVGNTEAFF.

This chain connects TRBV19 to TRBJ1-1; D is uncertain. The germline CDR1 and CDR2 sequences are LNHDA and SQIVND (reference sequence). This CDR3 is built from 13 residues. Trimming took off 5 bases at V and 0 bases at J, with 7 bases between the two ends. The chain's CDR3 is CASSGSLNTEAFF. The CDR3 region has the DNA TGTGCCAGTAGTGGTTCGTTGAACACTGAAGCTTTCTTT.

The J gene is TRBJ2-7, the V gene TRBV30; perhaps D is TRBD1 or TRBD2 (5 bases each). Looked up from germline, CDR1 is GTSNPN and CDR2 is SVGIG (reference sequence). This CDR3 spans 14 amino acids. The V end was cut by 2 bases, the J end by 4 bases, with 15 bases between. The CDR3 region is CAWSPGNGGYEQYF. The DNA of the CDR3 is TGTGCCTGGAGTCCAGGCAATGGGGGTTACGAGCAGTACTTC.

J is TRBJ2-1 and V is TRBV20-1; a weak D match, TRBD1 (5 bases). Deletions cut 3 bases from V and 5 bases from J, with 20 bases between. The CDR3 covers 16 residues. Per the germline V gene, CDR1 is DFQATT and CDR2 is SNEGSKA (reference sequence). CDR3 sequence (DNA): TGCAGTGCTAGTTTTTTTTTACGCAGGGCCAACAATGAGCAGTTCTTC. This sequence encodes CSASFFLRRANNEQFF.

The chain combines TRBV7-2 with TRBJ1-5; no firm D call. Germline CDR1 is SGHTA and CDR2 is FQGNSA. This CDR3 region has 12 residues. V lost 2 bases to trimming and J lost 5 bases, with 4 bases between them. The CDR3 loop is CASSLSYQPQHF. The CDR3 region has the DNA TGTGCCAGCAGCTTATCCTATCAGCCCCAGCATTTT.

CDR3 sequence: CASLPGGGPDTQYF. The CDR3 DNA reads TGTGCCAGCCTACCTGGGGGCGGCCCAGATACGCAGTATTTT. The gene calls are TRBV6-5 and TRBJ2-3; D perhaps matches TRBD1 (6 bases). The V gene's germline CDR1 is MNHEY and CDR2 SVGAGI. The CDR3 is made up of 14 amino acids. V dropped 8 bases and J dropped 4 bases, with 16 bases sitting between them.

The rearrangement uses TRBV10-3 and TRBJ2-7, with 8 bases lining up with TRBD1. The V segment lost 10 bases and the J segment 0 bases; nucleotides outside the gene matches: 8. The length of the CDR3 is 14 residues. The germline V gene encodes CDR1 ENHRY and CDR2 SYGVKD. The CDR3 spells CATRQGSYSYEQYF. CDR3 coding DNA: TGTGCCACGAGACAGGGGAGCTACTCCTACGAGCAGTACTTC.